Listed here are 9 T cell receptor beta chains from one sample, sequenced in a study of graft-versus-host responses after intestinal transplantation. Researchers processed graft tissue to release intraepithelial and lamina propria lymphocytes. Generated by immunoSEQ multiplex PCR, the TCRdb table keeps only in-frame clones and is missing some. Of about 15,000 clones listed, around 70% are singletons. The material sequenced was ileum tissue, taken 14 days after transplant. The receptor source for this set is a human patient who received an intestinal transplant, so some T cells may come from the graft donor.

This clone has just a few counts. The J gene is TRBJ2-1, the V gene TRBV11-1; 12 bases align to TRBD2. The CDR3 spans 15 residues. CDR1 and CDR2 (germline): SGHAT, FQDESV (reference sequence). V shed 5 bases and J 6 bases; nucleotides not matched to a gene: 5. CDR3 amino acids: CASSLTSGRSNEQFF. CDR3 bases: TGTGCCAGCAGCCTGACTAGCGGGAGATCCAATGAGCAGTTCTTC.

The chain has TRBV27 and TRBJ2-2; 7 nucleotides align to TRBD1. The CDR3 spans 17 residues. Germline trimming cut 7 bases from V and 7 bases from J; bases unmatched to any gene: 18. The germline V gene encodes CDR1 MNHEY and CDR2 SMNVEV (reference sequence). The CDR3 is CASTPTPAPGGSGELFF. DNA of the CDR3: TGTGCCAGCACCCCCACCCCAGCCCCAGGGGGTAGCGGGGAGCTGTTTTTT.

The chain carries TRBV18 and TRBJ1-1; the match to TRBD1 covers 7 bases. The CDR3 covers 14 residues. Germline V gives CDR1 KGHSH, CDR2 LQKENI. With 1 base clipped from V and 1 base from J, the junction kept 0 bases outside the gene matches. CDR3 in amino acids: CASSPRDRNTEAFF. The CDR3 DNA reads as TGTGCCAGCTCACCACGGGACAGGAACACTGAAGCTTTCTTT.

The chain uses TRBV5-6 and TRBJ2-1; the match to TRBD1 covers 7 bases. V gave up 2 bases and J gave up 5 bases; unmatched junction bases: 4. The V gene's germline CDR1 is SGHDT and CDR2 YYEEEE. The CDR3 consists of 14 residues. The CDR3 is CASSFVDRNNEQFF. DNA for the CDR3: TGTGCCAGCAGCTTCGTGGACAGGAACAATGAGCAGTTCTTC.

The chain recombines TRBV11-2 with TRBJ1-1; 7 bases fit TRBD1. The CDR3 is 12 amino acids. Germline lookup yields CDR1 SGHAT and CDR2 FQNNGV. V lost 6 bases and J lost 7; bases outside the gene matches: 5. CDR3 protein: CASSDRVVEAFF. The CDR3 region has the DNA TGTGCCAGCAGTGACAGGGTTGTTGAAGCTTTCTTT.

J is TRBJ2-1 and V is TRBV10-3; no clear D gene. This CDR3 comprises 14 residues. Between the trimmed V and J ends, which lost 2 bases and 12 bases, there was a span of 17 bases. Germline assignment: CDR1 ENHRY and CDR2 SYGVKD. The CDR3: CAISETLTSVAQFF. As DNA, the CDR3 is TGTGCCATCAGTGAGACCCTGACTTCAGTAGCGCAGTTCTTC.

This chain links TRBV19 with TRBJ2-1; TRBD2 matches 7 bases. CDR1 is LNHDA, CDR2 SQIVND, per germline (reference sequence). V lost 9 bases and J lost 1; bases outside the gene matches: 6. This CDR3 is 14 amino acids long. The CDR3 loop is CASRDGGSYNEQFF. CDR3 coding DNA: TGTGCCAGCAGAGACGGGGGGTCCTACAATGAGCAGTTCTTC.

This clone rates as medium-sized. CDR3: CASSLHVGQGVEAFF. As DNA, the CDR3 is TGCGCCAGCAGCTTGCACGTGGGACAGGGGGTCGAAGCTTTCTTT. This chain uses TRBV5-1 with TRBJ1-1; TRBD1 aligns across 11 bases. This CDR3 is built from 15 residues. V lost 1 base, J lost 8 bases, and 7 bases stayed unmatched. Per the germline V gene, CDR1 is SGHRS and CDR2 is YFSETQ.

CDR3 loop: CASSGTGAGNTIYF. For the CDR3, the DNA is TGTGCCAGCAGCGGCACAGGGGCCGGAAACACCATATATTTT. The chain is built from TRBV6-1 and TRBJ1-3; 7 bases match TRBD1. Trimming cost V 6 bases and J 4 bases; bases outside gene matches: 6. CDR3 length: 14 amino acids. CDR1 and CDR2 (germline): MNHNS, SASEGT.